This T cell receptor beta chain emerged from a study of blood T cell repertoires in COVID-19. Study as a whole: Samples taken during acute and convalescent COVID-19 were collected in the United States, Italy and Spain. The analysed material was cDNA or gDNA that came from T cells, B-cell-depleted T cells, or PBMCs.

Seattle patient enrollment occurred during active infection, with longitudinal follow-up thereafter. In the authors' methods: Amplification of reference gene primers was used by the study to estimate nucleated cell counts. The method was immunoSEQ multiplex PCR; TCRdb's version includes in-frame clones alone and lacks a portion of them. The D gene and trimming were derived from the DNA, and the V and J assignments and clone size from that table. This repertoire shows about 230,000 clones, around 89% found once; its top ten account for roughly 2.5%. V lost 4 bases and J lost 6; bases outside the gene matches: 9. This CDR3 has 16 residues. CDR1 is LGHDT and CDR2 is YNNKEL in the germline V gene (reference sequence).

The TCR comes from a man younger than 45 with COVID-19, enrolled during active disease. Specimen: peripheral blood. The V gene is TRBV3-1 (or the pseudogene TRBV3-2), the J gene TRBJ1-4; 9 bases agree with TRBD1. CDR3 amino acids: CASSPRPDRGYEKLFF. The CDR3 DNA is TGTGCCAGCAGCCCCCGCCCGGACAGGGGTTATGAAAAACTGTTTTTT.